This TCR beta chain stems from a study of T cell responses to AZD1222 COVID-19 vaccine. Sequenced by immunoSEQ multiplex PCR; TCRdb stores in-frame clones only, minus some. The repertoire holds 130,000 or so clones, with over 85% as singletons. This TCR came from an adult in good health. This material consisted of peripheral blood, taken on day 0 of AZD1222 vaccination.

This CDR3 reads CASSTDLGNTEAFF. In DNA form, the CDR3 reads TGCGCCAGCAGCACGGACCTGGGGAACACTGAAGCTTTCTTT. This chain connects TRBV5-1 to TRBJ1-1; no reliable D call. V gave up 4 bases and J gave up 1 base, with 11 bases separating them. The V gene's germline CDR1 is SGHRS and CDR2 YFSETQ. This CDR3 region has 14 residues.